These 8 T cell receptor beta chains were sequenced from one sample in a study of blood T cell repertoires in COVID-19. Only in-frame clones appear in the TCRdb table, and some are missing; sequencing was by immunoSEQ multiplex PCR. The table records 110,000 or so clones, around 84% of them present only once. Sequenced: peripheral blood. The receptors were sampled from a man aged 40-49 years with acute or convalescent COVID-19.

This clone was recorded once. This chain uses TRBV10-2 with TRBJ2-7; 9 positions match TRBD1. CDR3 length equals 16 residues. V gave up 5 bases and J gave up 5 bases; unmatched junction bases: 13. Germline V gene sequence: CDR1 WSHSY, CDR2 SAAADI. As DNA, the CDR3 is TGCGCCAGCAGTCAGGGGGTCGGACAGGGGCCTAACGAGCAGTACTTC. Encoded protein: CASSQGVGQGPNEQYF.

This rearrangement joins TRBV7-2 to TRBJ1-2; D is perhaps TRBD1 (5 bases). The CDR3 spans 15 residues. V was shortened by 5 bases and J by 1 base, with 14 bases between the two germline ends. Germline V gene sequence: CDR1 SGHTA, CDR2 FQGNSA. In DNA form, the CDR3 reads TGTGCCAGCAGCCCCCCGGGGGGGGGTAACTATGGCTACACCTTC. It is translated as CASSPPGGGNYGYTF.

The rearrangement links TRBV24-1 to TRBJ2-2, with D possibly being TRBD2 (6 bases). The CDR3 has 14 amino acids. V was pared by 5 bases and J by 5 bases, with 11 bases between. Per germline, CDR1 KGHDR and CDR2 SFDVKD. CDR3 DNA sequence: TGTGCCACCAGTGGGGGGGACTTAACCGGGGAGCTGTTTTTT. As protein: CATSGGDLTGELFF.

The rearrangement links TRBV15 to TRBJ2-5; 7 nucleotides align to TRBD2. The CDR3 loop spans 16 amino acids. V shed 5 bases and J 2 bases; nucleotides not matched to a gene: 11. Germline V CDR1 and CDR2: LNHNV, YYDKDF (reference sequence). The CDR3, as DNA: TGTGCCACCAGCTTCCCACCAGGGACTATGCAAGAGACCCAGTACTTC. Encoded protein: CATSFPPGTMQETQYF.

The rearrangement links TRBV12-5 to TRBJ2-7, with TRBD2 matching 7 bases. Germline CDR1 reads LGHNT; CDR2 reads FRNRAP. The CDR3 runs to 15 residues. The V segment lost 7 bases and the J segment 3 bases; nucleotides outside the gene matches: 12. Written as DNA, the CDR3 is TGTGCTAGTGTCCACTACCTTGGGGGGGGCTACGAGCAGTACTTC. It is translated as CASVHYLGGGYEQYF.

The gene calls are TRBV29-1 and TRBJ2-1; 10 nucleotides align to TRBD2. CDR3 length: 18 residues. CDR1 and CDR2 from the germline V gene are SQVTM and ANQGSEA. V dropped 6 bases and J dropped 3; count of bases not matched to a gene: 17. The CDR3 nucleotides read TGCAGCGTAGGGCCCCTAGCGGGGGTGATTGACATCTACAATGAGCAGTTCTTC. Its translation: CSVGPLAGVIDIYNEQFF.

The chain joins TRBV6-5 to TRBJ1-2; tentatively, D is TRBD1 (6 bases). V was shortened by 10 bases and J by 8 bases, with 14 bases between the two germline ends. The CDR3 consists of 11 residues. Germline V gene lookup returns CDR1 MNHEY and CDR2 SVGAGI. The CDR3 spells CATGDRVGYTF. CDR3 coding DNA: TGTGCCACAGGGGACCGCGTGGGCTACACCTTC.

V is TRBV6-5 and J is TRBJ2-2, with D maybe TRBD1 (6 bases). There are 15 residues in the CDR3. V lost 6 bases and J lost 3, with 14 bases in between. Germline V lookup: CDR1 MNHEY, CDR2 SVGAGI. The CDR3 sequence is CASRTGIGYTGELFF. The CDR3 DNA reads TGTGCCAGCAGAACAGGGATAGGTTACACCGGGGAGCTGTTTTTT.